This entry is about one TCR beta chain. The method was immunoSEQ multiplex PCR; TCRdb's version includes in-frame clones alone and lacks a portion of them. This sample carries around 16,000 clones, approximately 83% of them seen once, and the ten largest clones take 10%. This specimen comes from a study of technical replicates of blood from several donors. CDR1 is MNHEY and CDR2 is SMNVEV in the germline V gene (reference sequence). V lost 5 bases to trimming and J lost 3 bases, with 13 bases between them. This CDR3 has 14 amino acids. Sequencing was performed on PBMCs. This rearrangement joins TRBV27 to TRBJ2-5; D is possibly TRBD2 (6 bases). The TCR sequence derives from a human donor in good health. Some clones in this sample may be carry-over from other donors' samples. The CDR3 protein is CASSPRTGEETQYF. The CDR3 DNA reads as TGTGCCAGCAGTCCCCGGACGGGGGAAGAGACCCAGTACTTC.